A single sample gave rise to the 7 T cell receptor beta chains below, sequenced in a study of regulatory T cells in long-lasting Graves disease. Documented time point: newly diagnosed GD, antithyroid drugs for less than 3 months. Extracted RNA from PBMCs served as the source of the TCR library. For TCR beta, libraries came from iRepertoire HTBI primers and Arm-PCR of CDR3 regions. Each CDR3 protein is one row after TCRdb ran MiXCR on the multiplex PCR reads. The table has 200,000 to 250,000 distinct CDR3 sequences, roughly a fifth seen once. These same records also appear under a second study, on T cells in Graves' hyperthyroidism and ophthalmopathy.

Specimen: peripheral blood mononuclear cells (PBMCs), collected at new diagnosis, from a patient treated with antithyroid drugs. The receptors derive from a woman in her 30s with Graves disease.

This clonotype was observed at least ten times. V gene TRBV10-1 combines with J gene TRBJ1-1, with D perhaps TRBD1 (5 bases). This CDR3 region has 12 residues. From germline, CDR1 is WNHNN and CDR2 SYGVQD (reference sequence). V gave up 8 bases and J gave up 8 bases, with 15 bases separating them. CDR3 in amino acids: CASGGVGAEAFF. Written as DNA, the CDR3 is TGCGCCAGCGGTGGGGTCGGGGCAGAAGCTTTCTTT.

Note on this clonotype: A read error may be the cause here, since a much bigger clone is one base away. This chain uses TRBV12-3 or TRBV12-4 with TRBJ2-6; 9 bases match TRBD1. CDR3 size: 17 residues. This chain's CDR3 is CASSPQGAKAGANALTF. CDR3 DNA: TGTGCCAGCAGTCCACAGGGGGCGAAAGCTGGGGCCAACGCCCTGACTTTC.

The table lists this clonotype with many counts. The chain uses TRBV7-9 and TRBJ2-1; TRBD1 agrees at 8 bases. This CDR3 comprises 17 residues. Trimming cost V 1 base and J 6 bases; bases outside gene matches: 11. Germline CDR1 SEHNR, CDR2 FQNEAQ (reference sequence). The chain's CDR3 is CASSLGPRTGPGNEQFF. The CDR3, as DNA: TGTGCCAGCAGCTTAGGCCCCCGGACAGGGCCCGGCAATGAGCAGTTCTTC. The whole variable domain, filled in from reference TRBV7-9 and TRBJ2-1, reads DTGVSQNPRHKITKRGQNVTFRCDPISEHNRLYWYRQTLGQGPEFLTYFQNEAQLEKSRLLSDRFSAERPKGSFSTLEIQRTEQGDSAMYLCASSLGPRTGPGNEQFFGPGTRLTVL.

This clonotype has ten or more counts. The chain is built from TRBV27 and TRBJ1-2; 12 bases are shared with TRBD1. CDR1 and CDR2 from the germline V gene are MNHEY and SMNVEV (reference sequence). Trimming removed 5 bases from V and 4 bases from J; junction bases left unmatched: 11. There are 17 residues in the CDR3. The CDR3 DNA follows: TGTGCCAGCAGTCCTAGGGGACAGGGGGCTGGTAGCTATGGCTACACCTTC. It is translated as CASSPRGQGAGSYGYTF.

This clonotype was observed at least ten times. The CDR3 sequence: CASSLKENTEAFF. The CDR3, as DNA: TGTGCCAGCAGTTTAAAGGAGAACACTGAAGCTTTCTTT. This chain joins TRBV28 and TRBJ1-1; D uncertain. The CDR3 runs 13 residues. Germline V lookup: CDR1 MDHEN, CDR2 SYDVKM. The V end lost 2 bases, the J end lost 1 base, and 5 bases lay between the germline ends.

This clonotype was seen at least ten times. The chain has TRBV28 and TRBJ1-5, with D perhaps matching TRBD1 (5 bases). The CDR3 is 14 residues long. CDR1 and CDR2 from the germline V gene are MDHEN and SYDVKM. V dropped 4 bases and J dropped 6 bases, with 13 bases sitting between them. This CDR3 is CASSSSLGGQPQHF. CDR3 nucleotide sequence: TGTGCCAGCAGTTCCTCGTTGGGGGGTCAGCCCCAGCATTTT.

This clonotype was seen repeatedly, ten times or more. This rearrangement joins TRBV9 to TRBJ1-3, with D hard to call. V dropped 0 bases and J dropped 1 base, with 11 bases sitting between them. CDR3 length equals 16 residues. Germline CDR1 reads SGDLS; CDR2 reads YYNGEE. This CDR3 is CASSVDMVSSGNTIYF. CDR3 DNA sequence: TGTGCCAGCAGCGTAGATATGGTCTCATCTGGAAACACCATATATTTT.